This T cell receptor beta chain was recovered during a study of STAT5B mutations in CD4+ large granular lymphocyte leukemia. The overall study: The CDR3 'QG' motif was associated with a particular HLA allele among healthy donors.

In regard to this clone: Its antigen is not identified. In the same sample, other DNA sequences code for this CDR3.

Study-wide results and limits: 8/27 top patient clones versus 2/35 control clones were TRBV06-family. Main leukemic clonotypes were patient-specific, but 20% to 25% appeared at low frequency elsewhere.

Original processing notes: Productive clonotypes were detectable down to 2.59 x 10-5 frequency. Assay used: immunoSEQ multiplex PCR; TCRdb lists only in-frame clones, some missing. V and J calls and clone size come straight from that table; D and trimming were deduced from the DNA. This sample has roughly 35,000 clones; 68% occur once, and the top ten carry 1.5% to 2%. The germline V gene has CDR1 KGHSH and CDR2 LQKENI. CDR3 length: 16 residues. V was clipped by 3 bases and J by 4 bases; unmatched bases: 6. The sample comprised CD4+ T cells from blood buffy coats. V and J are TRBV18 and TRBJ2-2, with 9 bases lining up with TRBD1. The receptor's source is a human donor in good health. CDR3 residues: CASSPPGQGSTGELFF. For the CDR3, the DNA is TGTGCCAGCTCACCCCCGGGACAGGGTTCCACCGGGGAGCTGTTTTTT.